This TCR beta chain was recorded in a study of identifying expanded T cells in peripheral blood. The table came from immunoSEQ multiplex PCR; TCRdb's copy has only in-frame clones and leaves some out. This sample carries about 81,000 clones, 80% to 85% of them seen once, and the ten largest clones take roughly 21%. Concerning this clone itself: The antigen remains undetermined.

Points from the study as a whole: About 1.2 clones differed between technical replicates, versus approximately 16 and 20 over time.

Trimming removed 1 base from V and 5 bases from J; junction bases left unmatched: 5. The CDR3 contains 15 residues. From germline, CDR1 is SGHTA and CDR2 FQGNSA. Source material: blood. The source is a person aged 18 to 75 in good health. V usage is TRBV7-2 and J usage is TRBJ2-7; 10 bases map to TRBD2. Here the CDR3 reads CASSLVAGGINEQYF. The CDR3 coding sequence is TGTGCCAGCAGCTTAGTAGCGGGAGGTATCAACGAGCAGTACTTC.